This entry describes one TCR beta chain. Its antigen remains unknown. The source of the sample is a study of shared clonotypes between healthy human individuals. Produced via immunoSEQ multiplex PCR; TCRdb's table is partial and in-frame only. The table shows about 2,500,000 clones, with more than 90% occurring only once. Findings of the study overall: Rarefaction showed sorted-subset sequencing was incomplete despite large depth.

The V end was cut by 3 bases, the J end by 5 bases, with 8 bases between. This CDR3 contains 11 residues. CDR1 is SQVTM, CDR2 ANQGSEA, per germline. Sequenced material: naive CD4+ T cells sorted from blood. Subset denoted: CD45RA+ positively selected. The V and J genes are TRBV29-1 and TRBJ2-7; D possibly matches TRBD1 or TRBD2 (5 bases each). This receptor was taken from a man aged 18 to 29 in good health. In DNA form, the CDR3 reads TGCAGCGTTGACTGGGGGAACGAGCAGTACTTC. The encoded protein is CSVDWGNEQYF.